These 19 T cell receptor beta chains came from one sample sequenced in a study of beta chain features in type 1 diabetes. Since all of the isolated RNA was reverse transcribed, expressed TCRB transcripts were what got sequenced. Using immunoSEQ multiplex PCR, the repertoire was profiled, and TCRdb retains in-frame clones only, with some absent. This table has hundreds of thousands of clones, around 68% appearing once. The sequencing input was naive CD4+ T cells from blood. These receptors all stem from a man aged 30 to 39 in good health.

This clone has a handful of counts. J is TRBJ2-7 and V is TRBV14; the D is unclear. The V and J ends lost 4 bases and 3 bases respectively, with 7 bases between them. This CDR3 comprises 12 residues. Germline CDR1 SGHDN, CDR2 FVKESK. CDR3 DNA sequence: TGTGCCAGCAGCCCTTCGCGCTACGAGCAGTACTTC. This encodes CASSPSRYEQYF. The full variable domain, its missing parts supplied by reference TRBV14 and TRBJ2-7, is EAGVTQFPSHSVIEKGQTVTLRCDPISGHDNLYWYRRVMGKEIKFLLHFVKESKQDESGMPNNRFLAERTGGTYSTLKVQPAELEDSGVYFCASSPSRYEQYFGPGTRLTVT.

The chain is built from TRBV4-3 and TRBJ2-4; 8 bases map to TRBD1. Germline CDR1 and CDR2: LGHNA and YSLEER. This CDR3 has 17 amino acids. Losses at the gene ends were 0 bases for V and 6 bases for J; bases not matched to a gene: 10. The CDR3 nucleotides are TGCGCCAGCAGCCAAGATCTGATGGCAGGGGGCGGAAACATTCAGTACTTC. It specifies CASSQDLMAGGGNIQYF.

This clone was recorded a few times. The J gene is TRBJ2-1, the V gene TRBV7-9, with 8 bases aligning to TRBD2. Germline CDR1 is SEHNR and CDR2 is FQNEAQ (reference sequence). The CDR3 is 12 residues long. Germline trimming cut 1 base from V and 12 bases from J; bases unmatched to any gene: 2. Written as DNA, the CDR3 is TGTGCCAGCAGCTTAGGGCTAGCGGGGCAGTTCTTC. Its translation is CASSLGLAGQFF.

This clone showed up just a few times. The chain joins TRBV9 to TRBJ2-5; TRBD2 matches at 7 bases. Germline-derived CDR1 and CDR2 are SGDLS and YYNGEE. The V segment lost 0 bases and the J segment 4 bases; nucleotides outside the gene matches: 9. The CDR3 is 16 amino acids. The CDR3 sequence is CASSVAGGRGRETQYF. The DNA of the CDR3 is TGTGCCAGCAGCGTAGCCGGCGGGAGAGGGAGAGAGACCCAGTACTTC.

This sequence joins TRBV29-1 and TRBJ2-3; D is uncertain. This CDR3 comprises 14 residues. From germline, CDR1 is SQVTM and CDR2 ANQGSEA. Trimming removed 3 bases at V and 1 base at J, with 11 bases between. The CDR3 region has the DNA TGCAGCGTTGAGAGCCCCGCTGGCACAGATACGCAGTATTTT. It is translated as CSVESPAGTDTQYF.

V gene TRBV9 combines with J gene TRBJ2-3, with a weak D call TRBD2 (5 bases). The CDR3 sequence is 13 residues long. The ends were cut back, 6 bases at V and 2 bases at J, with 10 bases in the middle. Germline lookup yields CDR1 SGDLS and CDR2 YYNGEE. The CDR3, as DNA: TGTGCCAGCACCGCGGGTTCCACAGATACGCAGTATTTT. Amino acid sequence: CASTAGSTDTQYF.

The rearrangement uses TRBV7-9 and TRBJ2-1, with 7 nucleotides matching TRBD1. Germline assignment: CDR1 SEHNR and CDR2 FQNEAQ (reference sequence). CDR3 length: 15 residues. V trimming: 0 bases; J trimming: 3 bases; junction bases outside the gene matches: 2. In DNA form, the CDR3 reads TGTGCCAGCAGCTTAGCTAGGGACAGCTACAATGAGCAGTTCTTC. Amino acid sequence: CASSLARDSYNEQFF. The whole variable domain, remainder taken from reference TRBV7-9 and TRBJ2-1, is DTGVSQNPRHKITKRGQNVTFRCDPISEHNRLYWYRQTLGQGPEFLTYFQNEAQLEKSRLLSDRFSAERPKGSFSTLEIQRTEQGDSAMYLCASSLARDSYNEQFFGPGTRLTVL.

This sequence joins TRBV9 and TRBJ2-7; 8 bases are shared with TRBD1. Germline V gene sequence: CDR1 SGDLS, CDR2 YYNGEE. J was trimmed by 6 bases and V by 4 bases; bases with no gene match: 21. The CDR3 sequence is 18 residues long. The CDR3 DNA reads TGTGCCAGCAGCTATCTTCCGAGCGTCCCGGACAGGGTTCGCGAGCAGTACTTC. It codes for CASSYLPSVPDRVREQYF.

This chain links TRBV30 with TRBJ1-1; the D gene is possibly TRBD1 (6 bases). V lost 4 bases to trimming and J lost 6 bases, with 18 bases between them. The CDR3 sequence is 14 residues long. Germline V gene sequence: CDR1 GTSNPN, CDR2 SVGIG (reference sequence). In nucleotides, the CDR3 is TGTGCCTGGACGAAGGACAGAGTGCGTTCTGAAGCTTTCTTT. It translates to CAWTKDRVRSEAFF.

The count of this clone is one. The chain is built from TRBV30 and TRBJ2-1, with D possibly being TRBD2 (5 bases). Trimming removed 0 bases from V and 4 bases from J, with 13 bases in between. The CDR3 is made up of 15 amino acids. The germline gives CDR1 GTSNPN, CDR2 SVGIG (reference sequence). As DNA, the CDR3 is TGTGCCTGGAGTGTACGGACGGGAACTTACAATGAGCAGTTCTTC. Protein sequence: CAWSVRTGTYNEQFF.

In regard to this clone: The sample contains more than one DNA sequence encoding this CDR3. The CDR3 here is CASSLVGTDTQYF. CDR3 sequence (DNA): TGTGCCAGCAGTTTAGTCGGCACAGATACGCAGTATTTT. The V and J genes are TRBV27 and TRBJ2-3; no firm D call. Trimming removed 2 bases at V and 1 base at J, with 4 bases between. Germline CDR1 is MNHEY and CDR2 is SMNVEV (reference sequence). The CDR3 length is 13 residues.

The rearrangement joins TRBV9 to TRBJ2-1; 12 positions match TRBD2. CDR1 SGDLS and CDR2 YYNGEE come from the germline V gene. CDR3 length equals 15 residues. V shed 4 bases, J shed 4 bases, and the junction held 3 bases outside the gene matches. The DNA of the CDR3 is TGTGCCAGCAGCCAGACTAGCGGGAGTTACAATGAGCAGTTCTTC. It codes for CASSQTSGSYNEQFF.

This chain links TRBV29-1 with TRBJ2-1; possible D gene TRBD2, 6 bases. The ends were cut back, 1 base at V and 8 bases at J, with 15 bases in the middle. CDR1 SQVTM and CDR2 ANQGSEA come from the germline V gene. This CDR3 contains 14 residues. CDR3 sequence (DNA): TGCAGCGTTGAAGGGCATCTAGCGCGGGATGAGCAGTTCTTC. It translates to CSVEGHLARDEQFF.

This chain links TRBV29-1 with TRBJ2-3; D may be TRBD1 or TRBD2 (5 bases each). CDR1 is SQVTM, CDR2 ANQGSEA, per germline. Between the trimmed V and J ends, which lost 6 bases and 0 bases, there was a span of 13 bases. The CDR3 covers 14 residues. CDR3 in DNA: TGCAGCGTCGACCGAGGGGTTAGCACAGATACGCAGTATTTT. It codes for CSVDRGVSTDTQYF.

The sample holds a few counts of this clone. This rearrangement joins TRBV29-1 to TRBJ2-5; the match to TRBD2 covers 9 bases. The CDR3 runs to 14 residues. With V trimmed by 0 bases and J by 4 bases, 3 bases remained unmatched. CDR1 and CDR2 from the germline V gene are SQVTM and ANQGSEA. The CDR3 nucleotides read TGCAGCGTTGAAGATGCGGGAGGGCGAGAGACCCAGTACTTC. This sequence encodes CSVEDAGGRETQYF.

This clone showed up just a few times. The chain links TRBV15 to TRBJ2-1; D gene uncertain. The CDR3 consists of 14 residues. Trimming took off 1 base at V and 5 bases at J, with 9 bases between the two ends. From germline, CDR1 is LNHNV and CDR2 YYDKDF (reference sequence). CDR3 nucleotide sequence: TGTGCCACCAGCAGAGTATGGGATGACAATGAGCAGTTCTTC. Encoded protein: CATSRVWDDNEQFF. The entire variable domain, with the rest obtained from reference TRBV15 and TRBJ2-1, is as follows: DAMVIQNPRYQVTQFGKPVTLSCSQTLNHNVMYWYQQKSSQAPKLLFHYYDKDFNNEADTPDNFQSRRPNTSFCFLDIRSPGLGDTAMYLCATSRVWDDNEQFFGPGTRLTVL.

V usage is TRBV20-1 and J usage is TRBJ1-2; 7 nucleotides align to TRBD1. This CDR3 has 11 residues. CDR1 is DFQATT and CDR2 is SNEGSKA in the germline V gene (reference sequence). J was trimmed by 10 bases and V by 4 bases; bases with no gene match: 6. This CDR3 reads CSAIGGLDYTF. CDR3 DNA: TGCAGTGCTATAGGGGGCTTGGACTACACCTTC.

This chain joins TRBV13 and TRBJ2-7, with D maybe TRBD1 (5 bases). The CDR3 loop spans 16 amino acids. Germline loops: CDR1 PRHDT, CDR2 FYEKMQ (reference sequence). Trimming left V 5 bases short and J 3 bases short, with 20 bases between. CDR3 bases: TGTGCCAGCAGCCCAGAGGTGCGTGGGGCGAGCTACGAGCAGTACTTC. This translates into CASSPEVRGASYEQYF.

V and J are TRBV5-4 and TRBJ2-7; 10 nucleotides match TRBD2. This CDR3 is built from 17 residues. Germline V gene lookup returns CDR1 SGHNT and CDR2 YYREEE (reference sequence). J was trimmed by 0 bases and V by 0 bases; bases with no gene match: 6. The CDR3: CASSLGLAGGSSYEQYF. In DNA form, the CDR3 reads TGTGCCAGCAGCTTGGGACTAGCGGGCGGTAGCTCCTACGAGCAGTACTTC.